This TCR beta chain derives from a study of T cell changes during pregnancy in multiple sclerosis. CDR3 size: 14 residues. Germline loops: CDR1 MGHRA, CDR2 YSYEKL. V lost 6 bases to trimming and J lost 2 bases; unmatched junction nucleotides: 5. Assay used: immunoSEQ multiplex PCR; TCRdb lists only in-frame clones, some missing. The sample lists over 35,000 clones; 90% to 95% were seen once. The V and J genes are TRBV4-1 and TRBJ1-1; 8 nucleotides agree with TRBD1. This material consisted of peripheral blood, taken before pregnancy. The TCR was taken from a female donor with multiple sclerosis, enrolled in a pregnancy study. The CDR3 loop reads CASRATGVNTEAFF. The CDR3, as DNA: TGCGCCAGCAGGGCGACAGGGGTCAACACTGAAGCTTTCTTT.